This record covers a single T cell receptor (beta chain). As yet, its antigen is unknown. The data were taken from a study of CD8+CD57+ T cells in acquired aplastic anemia. Study information: The DNA of sorted CD4+ and CD8+ cells averaged approximately 3.4 ug. Study results and caveats: The same twenty-nine CD8+ CDR3 sequences occurred in patients and in controls. Statistical testing detected no significant gap in CD8+ Simpson's diversity between patients and controls.

V was clipped by 5 bases and J by 2 bases, with 13 bases between them. Looked up from germline, CDR1 is MNHEY and CDR2 is SVGAGI. CDR3 length: 14 residues. Patients sequenced had flow cytometry evidence of CD8+CD57+ cell expansion. The study profiled TCR beta VDJ and CDR3 using genomic DNA as template. A single record per CDR3 protein comes from TCRdb applying MiXCR to the reads. The sample carries some 180,000 distinct CDR3 sequences, around 63% recorded once. Sequencing was performed on sorted CD4+, CD8+, or CD8+CD57+ T cells (not recorded which) from PBMCs. This TCR came from a human donor with aplastic anemia. This chain joins TRBV6-5 and TRBJ2-7; tentatively, D is TRBD1 or TRBD2 (5 bases each). In DNA, the CDR3 is TGTGCCAGCAGTCCATTGACAGCGGCCTACGAGCAGTACTTC. This sequence encodes CASSPLTAAYEQYF.